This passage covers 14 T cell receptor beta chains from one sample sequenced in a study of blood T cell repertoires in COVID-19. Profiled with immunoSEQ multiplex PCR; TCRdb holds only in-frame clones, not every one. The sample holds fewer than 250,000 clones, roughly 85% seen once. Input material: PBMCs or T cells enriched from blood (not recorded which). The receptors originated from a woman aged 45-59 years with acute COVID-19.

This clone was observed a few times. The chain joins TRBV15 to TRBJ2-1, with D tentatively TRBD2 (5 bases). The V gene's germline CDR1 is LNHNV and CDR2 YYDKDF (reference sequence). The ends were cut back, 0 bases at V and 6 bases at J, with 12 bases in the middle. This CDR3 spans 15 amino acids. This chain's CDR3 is CATSRDLPSINEQFF. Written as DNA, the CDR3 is TGTGCCACCAGCAGAGATTTGCCTAGCATCAATGAGCAGTTCTTC. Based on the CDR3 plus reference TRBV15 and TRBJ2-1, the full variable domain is DAMVIQNPRYQVTQFGKPVTLSCSQTLNHNVMYWYQQKSSQAPKLLFHYYDKDFNNEADTPDNFQSRRPNTSFCFLDIRSPGLGDTAMYLCATSRDLPSINEQFFGPGTRLTVL.

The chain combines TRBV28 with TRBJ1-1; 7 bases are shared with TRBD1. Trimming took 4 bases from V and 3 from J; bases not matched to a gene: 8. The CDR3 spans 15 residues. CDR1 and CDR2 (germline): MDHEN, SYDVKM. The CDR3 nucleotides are TGTGCCAGCAGTTCCGAAGGGGGCTTTGACACTGAAGCTTTCTTT. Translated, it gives CASSSEGGFDTEAFF. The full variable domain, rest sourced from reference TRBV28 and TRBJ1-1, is DVKVTQSSRYLVKRTGEKVFLECVQDMDHENMFWYRQDPGLGLRLIYFSYDVKMKEKGDIPEGYSVSREKKERFSLILESASTNQTSMYLCASSSEGGFDTEAFFGQGTRLTVV.

CDR3 nucleotides: TGTGCCAGCAGTCCACGGGGGGGCAACTACAATGAGCAGTTCTTC. Its protein product is CASSPRGGNYNEQFF. This chain uses TRBV7-9 with TRBJ2-1; TRBD2 agrees at 8 bases. The CDR3 extends over 15 amino acids. CDR1 is SEHNR and CDR2 is FQNEAQ in the germline V gene (reference sequence). Trimming took 6 bases from V and 3 from J; bases not matched to a gene: 7.

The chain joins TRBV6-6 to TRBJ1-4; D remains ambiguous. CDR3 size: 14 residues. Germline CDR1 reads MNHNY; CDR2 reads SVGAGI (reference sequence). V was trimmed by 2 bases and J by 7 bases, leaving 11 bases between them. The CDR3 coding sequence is TGTGCCAGCAGTTACACCCAGTCCCGTGAAAAACTGTTTTTT. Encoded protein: CASSYTQSREKLFF.

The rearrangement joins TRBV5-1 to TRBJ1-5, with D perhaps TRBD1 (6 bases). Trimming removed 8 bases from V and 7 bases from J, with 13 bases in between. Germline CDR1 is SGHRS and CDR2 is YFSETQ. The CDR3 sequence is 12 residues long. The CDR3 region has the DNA TGCGCCAGAGACAGGCACGGACAGCCCCAGCATTTT. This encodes CARDRHGQPQHF.

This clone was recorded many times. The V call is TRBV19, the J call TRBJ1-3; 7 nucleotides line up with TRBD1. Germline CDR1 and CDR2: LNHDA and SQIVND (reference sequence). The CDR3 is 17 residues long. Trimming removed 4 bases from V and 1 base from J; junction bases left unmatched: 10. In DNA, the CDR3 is TGTGCCAGTAGTACGAACTCAGGGGGGACTTCTGGAAACACCATATATTTT. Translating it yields CASSTNSGGTSGNTIYF.

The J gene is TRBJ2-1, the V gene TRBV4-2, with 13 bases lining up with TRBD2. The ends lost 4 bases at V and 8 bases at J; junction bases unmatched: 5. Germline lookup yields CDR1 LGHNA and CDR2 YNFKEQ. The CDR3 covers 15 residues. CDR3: CASSLRTSGGDEQFF. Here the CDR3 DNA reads TGTGCCAGCAGCCTTCGGACTAGCGGGGGCGATGAGCAGTTCTTC.

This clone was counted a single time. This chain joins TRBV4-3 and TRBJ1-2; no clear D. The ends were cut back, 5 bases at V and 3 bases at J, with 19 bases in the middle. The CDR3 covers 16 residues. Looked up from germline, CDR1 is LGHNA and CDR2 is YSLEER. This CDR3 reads CASSSRPRGNDYGYTF. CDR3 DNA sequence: TGCGCCAGCAGCTCTCGGCCCCGAGGCAATGACTATGGCTACACCTTC.

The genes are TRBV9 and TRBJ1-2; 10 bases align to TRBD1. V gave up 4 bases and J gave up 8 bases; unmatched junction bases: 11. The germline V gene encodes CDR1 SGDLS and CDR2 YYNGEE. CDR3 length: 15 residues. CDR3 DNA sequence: TGTGCCAGCAGCCCCGGGACAGGGGCCAGGGAGGGCTACACCTTC. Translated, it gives CASSPGTGAREGYTF.

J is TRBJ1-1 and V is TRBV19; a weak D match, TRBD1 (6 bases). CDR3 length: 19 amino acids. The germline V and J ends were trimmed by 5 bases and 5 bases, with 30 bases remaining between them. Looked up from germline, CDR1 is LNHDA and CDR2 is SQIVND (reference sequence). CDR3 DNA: TGTGCCAGTAGTCGGGGTCTGGATGGGACAATCAACTCAAGGACTGAAGCTTTCTTT. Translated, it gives CASSRGLDGTINSRTEAFF. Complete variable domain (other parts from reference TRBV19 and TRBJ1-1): DGGITQSPKYLFRKEGQNVTLSCEQNLNHDAMYWYRQDPGQGLRLIYYSQIVNDFQKGDIAEGYSVSREKKESFPLTVTSAQKNPTAFYLCASSRGLDGTINSRTEAFFGQGTRLTVV.

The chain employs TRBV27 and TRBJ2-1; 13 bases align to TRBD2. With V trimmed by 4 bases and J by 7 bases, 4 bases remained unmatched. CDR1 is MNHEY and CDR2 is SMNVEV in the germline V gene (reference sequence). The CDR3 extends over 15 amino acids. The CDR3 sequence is CASSWTSGGTNEQFF. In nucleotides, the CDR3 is TGTGCCAGCAGTTGGACTAGCGGGGGAACAAATGAGCAGTTCTTC.

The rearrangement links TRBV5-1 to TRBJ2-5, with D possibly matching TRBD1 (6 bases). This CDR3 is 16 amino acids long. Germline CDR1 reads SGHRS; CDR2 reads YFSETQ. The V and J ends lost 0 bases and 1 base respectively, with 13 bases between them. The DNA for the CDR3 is TGCGCCAGCAGCTTGGATGGGGGCGCGTTCCAAGAGACCCAGTACTTC. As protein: CASSLDGGAFQETQYF.

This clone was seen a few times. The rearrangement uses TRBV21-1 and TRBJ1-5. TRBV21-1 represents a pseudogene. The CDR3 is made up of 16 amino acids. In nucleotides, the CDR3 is TGTGCCAGCAGCAAAGGGGAGGGGGATAGCAATCAGCCCCAGCATTTT. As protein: CASSKGEGDSNQPQHF.

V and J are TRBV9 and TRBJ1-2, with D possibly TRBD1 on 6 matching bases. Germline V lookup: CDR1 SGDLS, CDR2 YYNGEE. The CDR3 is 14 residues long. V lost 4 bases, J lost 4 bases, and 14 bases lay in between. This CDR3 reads CASSTYGTPYGYTF. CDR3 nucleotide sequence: TGTGCCAGCAGCACATACGGGACACCCTATGGCTACACCTTC.